A selection of T cell receptor beta chains follows, all from one sample in a study of CD8 T cells in ankylosing spondylitis. One entry per CDR3 protein results from TCRdb running MiXCR on the 5' RACE reads. The data contain 250,000 to 400,000 distinct CDR3 sequences, around 10% of them singletons. Sequencing input: blood, either unsorted or a sorted T cell fraction (not recorded which). Receptors originate from a female donor with ankylosing spondylitis or in good health (not recorded which). Each CDR3 is given with its conserved first and last residue. Each record gives: clone size, J gene, V gene, D gene, CDR3 protein, CDR3 DNA. D genes are given only for firm matches. A row's size may be missing; if present it is once, few, many or a size class.

>few|TRBJ2-4|TRBV20-1|-
CSARAPRGIQYF
TGCAGTGCTAGAGCCCCCCGGGGGATTCAGTACTTC
>-|TRBJ1-2|TRBV9|-
CASSLPAGSGYTF
TGTGCCAGCAGCCTACCAGCAGGGAGTGGCTACACCTTC
>many|TRBJ1-2|TRBV5-1|-
CASSSPNGDNYGYTF
TGCGCCAGCAGCTCGCCCAATGGGGATAACTATGGCTACACCTTC
>few|TRBJ2-2|TRBV5-5|TRBD2
CASSPTLAGGNTGELFF
TGTGCCAGCAGCCCCACACTAGCGGGAGGGAACACCGGGGAGCTGTTTTTT
>-|TRBJ1-1|TRBV5-5|-
CASSLAAPASREAFF
TGTGCCAGCAGCTTGGCCGCCCCGGCATCACGTGAAGCTTTCTTT
>many|TRBJ2-1|TRBV28|TRBD2
CASSRLAGGHNEQFF
TGTGCCAGCAGTCGACTAGCGGGGGGCCACAATGAGCAGTTCTTC
>many|TRBJ2-7|TRBV10-3|-
CAISDGIPAMGYEQYF
TGTGCCATCAGTGATGGGATACCAGCGATGGGCTACGAGCAGTACTTC
>few|TRBJ2-3|TRBV28|-
CASSYEGDTQYF
TGTGCCAGCAGTTATGAAGGGGATACGCAGTATTTT
>-|TRBJ2-2|TRBV6-1|TRBD2
CASIRLAGVPGELFF
TGTGCCAGCATCCGACTAGCGGGAGTCCCCGGGGAGCTGTTTTTT
>many|TRBJ1-1|TRBV5-1|TRBD1
CASSPTAGGTEAFF
TGCGCCAGCAGCCCCACCGCAGGGGGGACTGAAGCTTTCTTT
>many|TRBJ1-2|TRBV6-5|-
CASSSVTGNYGYTF
TGTGCCAGCAGTTCCGTTACTGGGAACTATGGCTACACCTTC
>few|TRBJ2-3|TRBV5-1|-
CASSLGAERRADTQYF
TGCGCCAGCAGCTTGGGGGCGGAGCGGAGGGCAGATACGCAGTATTTT
>-|TRBJ2-7|TRBV27|-
CASSNWPPRDEQYF
TGTGCCAGCAGCAATTGGCCCCCGCGGGACGAGCAGTACTTC
>many|TRBJ1-2|TRBV20-1|-
CSAQGYTF
TGCAGTGCTCAGGGCTACACCTTC
>many|TRBJ2-7|TRBV20-1|TRBD2
CSARGTSSGSTHEQYF
TGCAGTGCTAGAGGCACCTCTAGCGGGAGTACCCACGAGCAGTACTTC
>many|TRBJ1-5|TRBV20-1|-
CSARDPWRGGNQPQHF
TGCAGTGCTAGAGACCCCTGGAGAGGTGGCAATCAGCCCCAGCATTTT
>few|TRBJ1-2|TRBV7-9|-
CASSLVPGATNYGYTF
TGTGCCAGCAGCTTAGTCCCCGGGGCCACTAACTATGGCTACACCTTC
>many|TRBJ1-1|TRBV10-3|-
CAISEPGGGWTEAFF
TGTGCCATCAGTGAGCCTGGGGGGGGATGGACTGAAGCTTTCTTT
>many|TRBJ1-5|TRBV6-1|-
CATHIGSGGNQPQHF
TGTGCCACCCACATCGGCAGCGGGGGCAATCAGCCCCAGCATTTT
>-|TRBJ2-3|TRBV2|-
CASSPVASAPDTQYF
TGTGCCAGCAGCCCAGTAGCCAGCGCCCCAGATACGCAGTATTTT
>-|TRBJ1-1|TRBV30|-
CAWSLTKNTEAFF
TGTGCCTGGAGTCTAACCAAGAACACTGAAGCTTTCTTT
>many|TRBJ2-3|TRBV12-3/TRBV12-4|-
CASSPSRDTQYF
TGTGCCAGCAGTCCCTCGAGAGATACGCAGTATTTT
>few|TRBJ2-1|TRBV7-6|-
CASSLQLSSGRPSEQFF
TGTGCCAGCAGCCTGCAGCTTAGCTCGGGGCGGCCTAGTGAGCAGTTCTTC
>-|TRBJ1-5|TRBV6-2/TRBV6-3|TRBD1
CASRFGTGGKQPQHF
TGTGCCAGCAGATTCGGGACAGGGGGTAAGCAGCCCCAGCATTTT
>few|TRBJ2-1|TRBV3-1|-
CASSPDGGADEQFF
TGTGCCAGCAGCCCCGACGGGGGCGCGGATGAGCAGTTCTTC
>-|TRBJ1-6|TRBV30|-
CAWSRGTLAKPLHF
TGTGCCTGGAGTAGAGGAACCTTGGCTAAACCCCTCCACTTT
>-|TRBJ2-2|TRBV3-1|-
CASSSGTYTGELFF
TGTGCCAGCAGCTCCGGGACATACACCGGGGAGCTGTTTTTT
>-|TRBJ2-1|TRBV27|TRBD1
CVSSIGTGYNEQFF
TGTGTCAGCAGTATAGGGACAGGGTACAATGAGCAGTTCTTC
>many|TRBJ2-2|TRBV20-1|-
CSARSQIYTGELFF
TGCAGTGCTAGGAGTCAGATTTACACCGGGGAGCTGTTTTTT
>many|TRBJ1-1|TRBV7-8|TRBD1
CASSSGQGRNTEAFF
TGTGCCAGCAGCTCTGGACAGGGGCGGAACACTGAAGCTTTCTTT
>many|TRBJ2-2|TRBV20-1|TRBD2
CSAPRSGRLSTGELFF
TGCAGTGCTCCCCGGAGCGGGAGGCTAAGCACCGGGGAGCTGTTTTTT
>-|TRBJ1-3|TRBV14|-
CASSLRGASGNTIYF
TGTGCCAGCAGCCTTCGAGGGGCGTCCGGAAACACCATATATTTT
>few|TRBJ2-5|TRBV24-1|TRBD2
CATSGTSGKIGQYF
TGTGCCACCAGCGGGACTAGCGGGAAAATTGGCCAGTACTTC
>few|TRBJ1-1|TRBV6-5|-
CASSYSKGLTEAFF
TGTGCCAGCAGTTACTCGAAAGGGCTCACTGAAGCTTTCTTT
>few|TRBJ1-3|TRBV20-1|TRBD1
CSAFGGRLRTGSGNTIYF
TGCAGTGCTTTTGGTGGACGTCTGAGGACAGGGTCTGGAAACACCATATATTTT
>many|TRBJ2-7|TRBV12-3/TRBV12-4|-
CASSSDSSYEQYF
TGTGCCAGCAGTTCAGACAGCTCCTACGAGCAGTACTTC
>few|TRBJ2-1|TRBV5-1|-
CASSLARGYQFF
TGCGCCAGCAGCTTGGCGCGGGGATACCAGTTCTTC
>few|TRBJ2-5|TRBV7-2|-
CASSFPGRIGETQYF
TGTGCCAGCAGCTTCCCTGGGCGGATCGGAGAGACCCAGTACTTC
>many|TRBJ2-3|TRBV5-1|-
CASSLVSAGPTDTQYF
TGCGCCAGCAGCCTCGTTTCCGCTGGGCCCACAGATACGCAGTATTTT
>many|TRBJ2-7|TRBV12-3/TRBV12-4|-
CASTPWAGNEQYF
TGTGCCAGCACTCCCTGGGCGGGGAACGAGCAGTACTTC
>once|TRBJ1-5|TRBV15|TRBD1
CATGKGAQPQHF
TGTGCCACCGGGAAGGGGGCTCAGCCCCAGCATTTT